One and the same sample provided the 9 T cell receptor beta chains below, sequenced in a study of T cells in Graves' hyperthyroidism and ophthalmopathy. TCR beta CDR3 region amplification was performed from RNA transcripts. The HTBI primer set served for first-round RT-PCR of the TCR CDR3. Using its own MiXCR run on the multiplex PCR reads, TCRdb lists one record per CDR3 protein. The sample consists of some 720,000 distinct CDR3 sequences, around 17% of them appearing once. Sequences were obtained from blood. These receptors all come from a man between 18 and 35 years old with Graves' hyperthyroidism.

This clonotype was recorded many times. The chain carries TRBV13 and TRBJ1-4; D gene ambiguous. The germline gives CDR1 PRHDT, CDR2 FYEKMQ (reference sequence). Trimming shortened V by 5 bases and J by 8 bases, and 21 bases separated the two germline ends. This CDR3 is built from 16 residues. The CDR3 coding sequence is TGTGCCAGCAGCCACCGGGCATGGGATGACGGCGAAAAACTGTTTTTT. Residues: CASSHRAWDDGEKLFF. Drawing the rest from reference TRBV13 and TRBJ1-4, the complete variable domain is AAGVIQSPRHLIKEKRETATLKCYPIPRHDTVYWYQQGPGQDPQFLISFYEKMQSDKGSIPDRFSAQQFSDYHSELNMSSLELGDSALYFCASSHRAWDDGEKLFFGSGTQLSVL.

This clonotype was counted many times. The chain links TRBV6-1 to TRBJ2-7; no firm D call. Deletions cut 7 bases from V and 1 base from J, with 14 bases between. The CDR3 extends over 14 amino acids. The germline V gene has CDR1 MNHNS and CDR2 SASEGT. This CDR3 is CASTRTYLSYEQYF. In nucleotides, the CDR3 is TGTGCCAGCACTCGGACCTACCTGTCCTACGAGCAGTACTTC.

The sample holds many counts of this clonotype. The chain uses TRBV28 and TRBJ1-5; D ambiguous. From germline, CDR1 is MDHEN and CDR2 SYDVKM. The V end was cut by 2 bases, the J end by 9 bases, with 14 bases between. This CDR3 contains 14 residues. The CDR3 loop reads CASSLVANKRPQHF. In DNA form, the CDR3 reads TGTGCCAGCAGTTTAGTGGCAAATAAACGGCCCCAGCATTTT.

This clonotype was counted many times. This sequence joins TRBV6-1 and TRBJ2-1; 10 bases fit TRBD2. Germline CDR1 and CDR2: MNHNS and SASEGT. This CDR3 spans 15 amino acids. The CDR3 loop is CTKNAASGRVAEQFF. The CDR3 DNA sequence: TGTACTAAAAACGCTGCTAGCGGGAGAGTAGCTGAGCAGTTCTTC.

This clonotype was observed a few times. The chain carries TRBV28 and TRBJ2-1, with 13 bases lining up with TRBD2. The ends lost 6 bases at V and 9 bases at J; junction bases unmatched: 8. Germline V gene lookup returns CDR1 MDHEN and CDR2 SYDVKM. The CDR3 has 15 residues. Here the CDR3 DNA reads TGTGCCAGCAGACCTGGACTAGCGGGAGCCAGTGAGCAGTTCTTC. This translates into CASRPGLAGASEQFF.

This clonotype was picked up many times. The chain is built from TRBV18 and TRBJ2-7; maybe TRBD1 (5 bases). V dropped 6 bases and J dropped 6 bases, with 18 bases sitting between them. CDR1 KGHSH and CDR2 LQKENI come from the germline V gene. This CDR3 has 14 amino acids. The CDR3 sequence is CASSPPLAGLEQYF. In DNA, the CDR3 is TGTGCCAGCTCGCCCCCCCTGGCAGGGCTCGAGCAGTACTTC.

The rearrangement uses TRBV9 and TRBJ2-5; D is unresolved. This CDR3 spans 15 amino acids. Per the germline V gene, CDR1 is SGDLS and CDR2 is YYNGEE. V was clipped by 4 bases and J by 5 bases, with 18 bases between them. The CDR3 sequence is CASSLTEVSWETQYF. In DNA, the CDR3 is TGTGCCAGCAGCCTCACCGAGGTTTCGTGGGAGACCCAGTACTTC.

The V call is TRBV20-1, the J call TRBJ2-4; D remains unclear. This CDR3 has 14 residues. Trimming took off 1 base at V and 5 bases at J, with 12 bases between the two ends. The V gene's germline CDR1 is DFQATT and CDR2 SNEGSKA (reference sequence). The CDR3 DNA follows: TGCAGTGCTAGAGGCCGGGCCTCCGAAAACATTCAGTACTTC. Its translation is CSARGRASENIQYF.

The V gene is TRBV5-1, the J gene TRBJ2-7; 10 bases map to TRBD1. V lost 4 bases, J lost 6 bases, and 7 bases stayed unmatched. The CDR3 runs to 14 residues. Germline-derived CDR1 and CDR2 are SGHRS and YFSETQ. The CDR3 loop is CASSAGTGVLEQYF. The CDR3 nucleotides are TGCGCCAGCAGCGCTGGGACAGGGGTACTCGAGCAGTACTTC.